The source of this TCR beta chain is a study of blood T cell repertoires in COVID-19. About the research overall: Samples representing acute and convalescent COVID-19 were sourced from the United States, Italy and Spain. Sample material is recorded as cDNA or gDNA derived from T cells, B-cell-depleted T cells, or PBMCs.

The CDR3 runs 17 residues. V lost 6 bases and J 3 bases, leaving 22 bases between the germline ends. Per germline, CDR1 SGHVS and CDR2 FNYEAQ. The authors' processing: Reference gene primer amplification gave estimated nucleated cell counts. This table comes from immunoSEQ multiplex PCR, and its TCRdb copy is limited to in-frame clones, with some not included. The V and J calls and clone size were taken over from that table, and D and trimming were inferred from the DNA. The sample shows 200,000 to 250,000 clones, over 80% of them seen only once. The sample holds one count of this clone. Input material: peripheral blood. This sequence was found in an older woman with active or convalescent COVID-19. The genes are TRBV7-6 and TRBJ2-3; a weak D match, TRBD1 (6 bases). Written as DNA, the CDR3 is TGTGCCAGCAGTCCCCGCCCCGGGACAAGGGCGACAGATACGCAGTATTTT. This encodes CASSPRPGTRATDTQYF.